The clone carrying this T cell receptor (beta chain) turned up a few times. The study ran its PCR with 60 Vbeta and 13 Jbeta primers. TCRdb's table, derived via immunoSEQ multiplex PCR, lists solely in-frame clones and lacks some. The data hold 110,000 or so clones, with nearly 70% observed a single time. The record originates from a study of cytomegalovirus exposure and HLA in healthy donors. Trimming stripped 5 bases from V and 5 bases from J, with 12 bases between. Germline V lookup: CDR1 SGHTA, CDR2 FQGNSA. The CDR3 length is 13 residues. Sample: PBMCs. The J gene is TRBJ1-1, the V gene TRBV7-2; D may be TRBD1 (5 bases). This TCR was recovered from a woman aged 70-85 years in good health and CMV-seropositive. The CDR3 nucleotides are TGTGCCAGCAGCCCCGGTGGGGGGACTGAAGCTTTCTTT. As protein: CASSPGGGTEAFF.